This is a list of T cell receptor beta chains from one sample in a study of blood T cell repertoires in COVID-19. Profiling relied on immunoSEQ multiplex PCR, and the TCRdb table lists in-frame clones only, not all of them. The table has 80,000 to 90,000 clones, 85% to 90% seen once. Material: peripheral blood. These receptors all come from a woman in her 70s with acute or convalescent COVID-19. CDR3s include the opening cysteine and the closing phenylalanine or tryptophan. Fields, in order: CDR3 protein, CDR3 length, clone size, J gene, V gene. The listing skips clone size in some rows; elsewhere it reads once, few, many or a size class.

CASSADRGREKLFF 14 . TRBJ1-4 TRBV2
CASSFRDSVAFF 12 . TRBJ1-1 TRBV7-9
CASSYGTEVNTEAFF 15 few TRBJ1-1 TRBV5-4
CASGETGYQPQHF 13 . TRBJ1-5 TRBV27
CASSARWNEKLFF 13 once TRBJ1-4 TRBV5-1
CASSQSLQGLFNEQFF 16 . TRBJ2-1 TRBV4-3
CATSDGQGGNQPQHF 15 . TRBJ1-5 TRBV24-1
CASSQEVSLIYGYTF 15 few TRBJ1-2 TRBV4-1
CASRRGLQETQYF 13 . TRBJ2-5 TRBV7-2
CASRPRTEVSNSPLHF 16 . TRBJ1-6 TRBV27
CASSDGHTANYGYTF 15 . TRBJ1-2 TRBV5-1